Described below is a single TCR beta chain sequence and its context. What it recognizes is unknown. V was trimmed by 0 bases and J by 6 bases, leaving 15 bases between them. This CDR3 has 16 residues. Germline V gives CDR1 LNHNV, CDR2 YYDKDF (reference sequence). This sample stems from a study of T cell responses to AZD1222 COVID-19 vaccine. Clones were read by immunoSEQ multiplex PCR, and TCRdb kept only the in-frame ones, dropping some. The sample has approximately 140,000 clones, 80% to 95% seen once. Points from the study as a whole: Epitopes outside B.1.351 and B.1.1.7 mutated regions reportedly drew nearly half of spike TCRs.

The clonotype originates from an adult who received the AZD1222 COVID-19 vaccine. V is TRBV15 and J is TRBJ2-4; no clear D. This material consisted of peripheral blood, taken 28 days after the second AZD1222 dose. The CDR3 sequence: CATSRDLGLVGNIQYF. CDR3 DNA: TGTGCCACCAGCAGAGATTTAGGGCTAGTAGGAAACATTCAGTACTTC. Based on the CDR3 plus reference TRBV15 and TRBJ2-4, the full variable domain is DAMVIQNPRYQVTQFGKPVTLSCSQTLNHNVMYWYQQKSSQAPKLLFHYYDKDFNNEADTPDNFQSRRPNTSFCFLDIRSPGLGDTAMYLCATSRDLGLVGNIQYFGAGTRLSVL.